This TCR beta chain was recorded in a study of blood T cell repertoires in COVID-19. Study at large: Sites in the United States, Italy and Spain provided acute and convalescent COVID-19 samples. Sources were T cells, B-cell-depleted T cells, or PBMCs; the material itself was cDNA or gDNA.

The V segment lost 4 bases and the J segment 4 bases; nucleotides outside the gene matches: 7. This CDR3 has 15 amino acids. Germline CDR1 SGHDT, CDR2 YYEEEE. Repertoires were generated with immunoSEQ multiplex PCR, while TCRdb's copy carries only in-frame clones and drops some. The sample shows around 160,000 clones, around 85% of them seen only once. Seattle's enrolled individuals joined amid active infection and were then monitored longitudinally. The sample was peripheral blood. The TCR sequence derives from a woman aged 60-75 years with COVID-19, enrolled during active disease. The V call is TRBV5-6, the J call TRBJ2-1; 8 bases line up with TRBD2. CDR3 loop: CASSPTGGVYNEQFF. The CDR3 DNA reads as TGTGCCAGCAGCCCGACGGGGGGGGTTTACAATGAGCAGTTCTTC.